This T cell receptor (beta chain) was identified in a study of blood T cell repertoires in COVID-19. In the study overall: From T cells, B-cell-depleted T cells, or PBMCs came the material, which was cDNA or gDNA.

This clone was seen only a few times. Germline V gives CDR1 SGHNT, CDR2 YENEEA. V lost 4 bases to trimming and J lost 10 bases, with 14 bases between them. This CDR3 spans 13 amino acids. Measured with immunoSEQ multiplex PCR; TCRdb has only the in-frame clones, and not every one. Of about 130,000 clones listed, around 78% are singletons. Sequencing was performed on peripheral blood. V gene TRBV11-3 combines with J gene TRBJ2-1, with D perhaps TRBD2 (5 bases). The receptor was derived from a human donor in a cohort sampled during active COVID-19. CDR3 sequence reads: CASSSARVAEQFF. CDR3 nucleotide sequence: TGTGCCAGCAGCTCCGCGAGGGTTGCGGAGCAGTTCTTC.